What follows are 14 T cell receptor beta chains derived from one specimen sequenced in a study of control samples from healthy donors and cancer patients. Data came from immunoSEQ multiplex PCR; TCRdb stores just in-frame clones and leaves some out. The sample has about 98,000 clones, around three quarters seen once. Material: blood. The source of these receptors is a woman in her twenties or thirties in good health.

This clone was recorded once. V and J are TRBV5-4 and TRBJ1-1, with 10 bases that match TRBD1. CDR3 size: 16 residues. Trimming at V came to 3 bases and at J to 0 bases, leaving 5 bases not matched to a gene. CDR1 and CDR2 (germline): SGHNT, YYREEE (reference sequence). The CDR3 reads CASSWGTGAMNTEAFF. CDR3 DNA sequence: TGTGCCAGCAGCTGGGGGACAGGGGCCATGAACACTGAAGCTTTCTTT.

This clone was observed a few times. DNA of the CDR3: TGCGCCAGCAGCCAAGATAGAGGGGGGCGGACCGGGGAGCTGTTTTTT. Translated, it gives CASSQDRGGRTGELFF. The chain carries TRBV4-1 and TRBJ2-2; D may be TRBD1 or TRBD2 (6 bases each). The V and J ends lost 0 bases and 5 bases respectively, with 13 bases between them. Germline assignment: CDR1 MGHRA and CDR2 YSYEKL. This CDR3 is 16 amino acids long.

The chain couples TRBV18 to TRBJ1-1; 7 bases are shared with TRBD1. The V gene end was trimmed by 4 bases and the J gene end by 3 bases; junction bases not matched to a gene: 5. CDR1 KGHSH and CDR2 LQKENI come from the germline V gene. This CDR3 contains 14 residues. The CDR3 reads CASSRDRADTEAFF. Written as DNA, the CDR3 is TGTGCCAGCTCACGAGACAGGGCAGACACTGAAGCTTTCTTT. The full variable domain, completed using reference TRBV18 and TRBJ1-1, is NAGVMQNPRHLVRRRGQEARLRCSPMKGHSHVYWYRQLPEEGLKFMVYLQKENIIDESGMPKERFSAEFPKEGPSILRIQQVVRGDSAAYFCASSRDRADTEAFFGQGTRLTVV.

J is TRBJ1-5 and V is TRBV7-6; D unclear. The CDR3 loop spans 15 amino acids. Deletions cut 7 bases from V and 0 bases from J, with 13 bases between. Germline CDR1 is SGHVS and CDR2 is FNYEAQ. The CDR3 DNA reads TGTGCCAGCACCCTGGACGGTAATAGCAATCAGCCCCAGCATTTT. Translating it yields CASTLDGNSNQPQHF.

The chain recombines TRBV14 with TRBJ1-1, with 7 nucleotides matching TRBD1. V dropped 3 bases and J dropped 5; count of bases not matched to a gene: 9. From germline, CDR1 is SGHDN and CDR2 FVKESK. The CDR3 sequence is 15 residues long. In nucleotides, the CDR3 is TGTGCCAGCAGCCAGTTACAGGGGATGAGGACTGAAGCTTTCTTT. It translates to CASSQLQGMRTEAFF.

J is TRBJ2-1 and V is TRBV19; TRBD1 matches at 9 bases. V lost 6 bases to trimming and J lost 9 bases; unmatched junction nucleotides: 12. This CDR3 comprises 15 residues. The germline gives CDR1 LNHDA, CDR2 SQIVND (reference sequence). The CDR3 DNA follows: TGTGCCAGTAGACAACAGGGGGCGGCGCCCGGTGAGCAGTTCTTC. Its translation: CASRQQGAAPGEQFF.

J is TRBJ2-1 and V is TRBV10-1, with 8 bases fitting TRBD2. The germline V gene encodes CDR1 WNHNN and CDR2 SYGVQD (reference sequence). With V trimmed by 0 bases and J by 11 bases, 15 bases remained unmatched. The CDR3 extends over 17 amino acids. The CDR3 here is CASSESKFGGAWRKQFF. The CDR3 coding sequence is TGCGCCAGCAGTGAGTCGAAGTTCGGGGGGGCTTGGAGGAAGCAGTTCTTC.

This clone was seen once. The V call is TRBV30, the J call TRBJ1-5; D unresolved. The ends were cut back, 3 bases at V and 0 bases at J, with 12 bases in the middle. The CDR3 has 15 amino acids. Germline V gives CDR1 GTSNPN, CDR2 SVGIG (reference sequence). The CDR3 reads CAWSREADSNQPQHF. In DNA form, the CDR3 reads TGTGCCTGGAGCCGGGAAGCAGATAGCAATCAGCCCCAGCATTTT.

V and J are TRBV18 and TRBJ1-3; D gene unclear. The CDR3 extends over 18 amino acids. The germline gives CDR1 KGHSH, CDR2 LQKENI. Deletions cut 2 bases from V and 0 bases from J, with 17 bases between. The CDR3 bases are TGTGCCAGCTCACCATCGCGGACCCAACTTAGCTCTGGAAACACCATATATTTT. Protein product: CASSPSRTQLSSGNTIYF.

The rearrangement uses TRBV12-5 and TRBJ1-1; 8 nucleotides agree with TRBD1. Germline CDR1 and CDR2: LGHNT and FRNRAP. V trimming: 9 bases; J trimming: 5 bases; junction bases outside the gene matches: 5. The CDR3 consists of 12 residues. In DNA, the CDR3 is TGTGCTAGCCAGGACAGGGATACTGAAGCTTTCTTT. Protein sequence: CASQDRDTEAFF.

The genes are TRBV12-5 and TRBJ1-2, with no clear D. There are 14 residues in the CDR3. Germline V lookup: CDR1 LGHNT, CDR2 FRNRAP. V lost 7 bases to trimming and J lost 8 bases, with 20 bases between them. CDR3 bases: TGTGCTAGTGTCCCCTCAGGAGCTCCCCTAGGCTACACCTTC. It encodes CASVPSGAPLGYTF.

Here the CDR3 reads CSASPPKQGYYNEQFF. The DNA for the CDR3 is TGCAGTGCTAGTCCCCCTAAGCAGGGTTACTACAATGAGCAGTTCTTC. V and J are TRBV20-1 and TRBJ2-1, with a possible D match to TRBD1 (5 bases). Germline lookup yields CDR1 DFQATT and CDR2 SNEGSKA (reference sequence). The CDR3 is 16 amino acids. V was pared by 3 bases and J by 3 bases, with 18 bases between.

The sample holds a few counts of this clone. V gene TRBV7-8 combines with J gene TRBJ2-7, with 7 bases aligning to TRBD2. CDR1 SGHVS and CDR2 FQNEAQ come from the germline V gene. V lost 4 bases and J lost 3; bases outside the gene matches: 3. The length of the CDR3 is 13 residues. The CDR3 sequence is CASSSGLIYEQYF. CDR3 sequence (DNA): TGTGCCAGCAGCTCGGGACTAATCTACGAGCAGTACTTC. Variable domain in full (rest from reference TRBV7-8 and TRBJ2-7): GAGVSQSPRYKVAKRGQDVALRCDPISGHVSLFWYQQALGQGPEFLTYFQNEAQLDKSGLPSDRFFAERPEGSVSTLKIQRTQQEDSAVYLCASSSGLIYEQYFGPGTRLTVT.

The chain employs TRBV4-2 and TRBJ1-1; tentatively, D is TRBD1 (5 bases). CDR3 size: 13 residues. CDR1 and CDR2 (germline): LGHNA, YNFKEQ. V was cut by 4 bases and J by 7 bases, with 13 bases left in between. As DNA, the CDR3 is TGTGCCAGCAGCCCTCGGGACGGCCTTGAAGCTTTCTTT. This codes for CASSPRDGLEAFF.